Detailed here is one T cell receptor beta chain. The antigen is unknown. The record originates from a study of shared clonotypes between healthy human individuals. As processed by the authors: As immunoSEQ supplied junction-only sequences (without quality scores), filtering differed. Method: immunoSEQ multiplex PCR; TCRdb's copy keeps in-frame clones and lacks some. That table gives V, J and clone size, and the DNA gave D and trimming. Among around 2,000,000 clones listed, about 94% were seen once. Positive CCR7 selection of CD45RO-negative cells yielded the naive CD8 cells, and terminally differentiated effector memory CD45RA+ cells were excluded. General study findings and limits: Sharing across four donors was highest in naive CD4 (around 5%) and lowest in memory CD8 (about 0.4%).

The sample taken for sequencing was naive CD8+ T cells sorted from blood. The sequence derives from a man aged 18-30 years in good health.

The CDR3: CASSDSPAYQETQYF. DNA for the CDR3: TGCGCCAGCAGTGACTCCCCGGCGTACCAAGAGACCCAGTACTTC. The chain has TRBV10-2 and TRBJ2-5; unclear D gene. The V and J ends lost 3 bases and 0 bases respectively, with 11 bases between them. The CDR3 loop spans 15 amino acids. Germline CDR1 WSHSY, CDR2 SAAADI.